The clone carrying this TCR beta chain was seen at least ten times. The record originates from a study of regulatory T cells in long-lasting Graves disease. Study in general: The term persistent Graves' disease signified upward of 5 years on antithyroid drugs with positive TSH receptor antibodies.

V was clipped by 7 bases and J by 2 bases, with 2 bases between them. Germline V CDR1 and CDR2: MNHNS, SASEGT. This CDR3 has 11 amino acids. Indicated time point: persistent/refractory GD, antithyroid drugs over 5 years with positive TRAb. The TCR library was made from RNA extracted from PBMCs. HTBI primers from iRepertoire and Arm-PCR of CDR3 regions yielded the TCR beta libraries. TCRdb recomputed calls from the multiplex PCR reads with MiXCR, one row per CDR3 protein. The sample has under 500,000 distinct CDR3 sequences, around 20% seen once. The material sequenced was peripheral blood mononuclear cells (PBMCs), taken when the disease was refractory, from a patient treated with antithyroid drugs. The chain combines TRBV6-1 with TRBJ2-2; unclear D gene. The source is a female donor with Graves disease. The CDR3 DNA reads TGTGCCAGCACCAACACCGGGGAGCTGTTTTTT. It yields the protein CASTNTGELFF.